A selection of T cell receptor beta chains follows, all from one sample in a study of blood T cell repertoires in COVID-19. Sequenced by immunoSEQ multiplex PCR; TCRdb stores in-frame clones only, minus some. Among tens of thousands of clones listed, approximately 87% were seen once. Sequences were obtained from peripheral blood. All receptors derive from a human donor in a cohort sampled during active COVID-19. Each CDR3 is given with its conserved first and last residue. D genes are given only for firm matches. Some rows mark clone size as missing; the rest say once, few, many or name a class of expanded clone.

d_call,clone_size,v_call,j_call,cdr3_length,cdr3_aa,cdr3_nt
.,.,TRBV7-9,TRBJ2-3,15,CASSLEPGNSDTQYF,TGTGCCAGCAGCTTAGAACCAGGGAACTCAGATACGCAGTATTTT
TRBD1,.,TRBV7-9,TRBJ2-5,13,CASSLAGGETQYF,TGTGCCAGCAGCTTAGCAGGGGGCGAGACCCAGTACTTC
TRBD2,.,TRBV11-3,TRBJ2-3,17,CASSPRTSGGDADTQYF,TGTGCCAGCAGCCCGCGGACTAGCGGGGGGGACGCAGATACGCAGTATTTT
TRBD1,.,TRBV19,TRBJ2-2,16,CASSRPDRGGTGELFF,TGTGCCAGTAGTAGGCCCGACAGGGGAGGAACCGGGGAGCTGTTTTTT
.,.,TRBV11-1,TRBJ2-1,14,CASGGRRGMNEQFF,TGTGCCAGCGGCGGGCGCCGGGGAATGAATGAGCAGTTCTTC
.,.,TRBV9,TRBJ2-3,15,CASSVVGTRTDTQYF,TGTGCCAGCAGCGTAGTAGGGACTCGAACAGATACGCAGTATTTT
.,.,TRBV19,TRBJ1-6,16,CASSIEAAGFNSPLHF,TGTGCCAGTAGTATAGAGGCGGCGGGTTTTAATTCACCCCTCCACTTT
.,.,TRBV4-1,TRBJ2-1,14,CASSQPRSLNEQFF,TGCGCCAGCAGCCAACCTAGAAGCCTCAATGAGCAGTTCTTC
.,.,TRBV5-5,TRBJ2-2,13,CASSLSGGGELFF,TGTGCCAGCAGCTTGTCCGGCGGTGGGGAGCTGTTTTTT
.,.,TRBV4-3,TRBJ2-5,16,CASSRKHRDTQETQYF,TGCGCCAGCAGCCGTAAACACAGGGACACCCAAGAGACCCAGTACTTC
TRBD1,.,TRBV3-1/TRBV3-2,TRBJ2-7,15,CASSTTNRGLDEQYF,TGTGCCAGCAGCACCACAAACAGGGGGCTAGACGAGCAGTACTTC
.,.,TRBV27,TRBJ1-2,15,CASSFYFQATTGYTF,TGTGCCAGCAGCTTTTATTTCCAGGCAACAACCGGCTACACCTTC
.,.,TRBV5-1,TRBJ2-1,15,CASSLLMREQTPQFF,TGCGCCAGCAGCTTATTAATGAGGGAGCAAACCCCGCAGTTCTTC
TRBD1,.,TRBV27,TRBJ1-6,15,CASSPGTGINSPLHF,TGTGCCAGCTCTCCCGGGACAGGGATAAATTCACCCCTCCACTTT
.,once,TRBV9,TRBJ2-2,12,CASSAYTGELFF,TGTGCCAGCAGCGCTTACACCGGGGAGCTGTTTTTT
.,.,TRBV24-1,TRBJ2-1,15,CATSEGGAGFNEQFF,TGTGCCACCAGTGAAGGGGGGGCGGGCTTCAATGAGCAGTTCTTC
TRBD2,once,TRBV9,TRBJ2-1,15,CASSPILTSGVVQFF,TGTGCCAGCAGCCCTATACTAACTAGCGGGGTGGTGCAGTTCTTC
.,.,TRBV10-1,TRBJ2-3,15,CASSEDSASTDTQYF,TGCGCCAGCAGTGAAGACAGCGCTAGCACAGATACGCAGTATTTT
.,.,TRBV6-1,TRBJ2-6,18,CASSEVGRVSGGANVLTF,TGTGCCAGCAGTGAAGTAGGCAGGGTGAGTGGAGGGGCCAACGTCCTGACTTTC
.,.,TRBV11-1,TRBJ1-4,13,CASSDLGSEKLFF,TGTGCCAGCAGCGATTTGGGCTCCGAAAAACTGTTTTTT
.,.,TRBV6-6,TRBJ2-7,13,CASSYSRSSEQYF,TGTGCCAGCAGTTACTCGCGATCTAGCGAGCAGTACTTC
.,few,TRBV6-4,TRBJ1-6,14,CASSDSGDNSPLHF,TGTGCCAGCAGTGACTCGGGAGATAATTCACCCCTCCACTTT
.,once,TRBV6-5,TRBJ1-2,13,CASRAGKIYGYTF,TGTGCCAGCAGGGCAGGAAAAATCTATGGCTACACCTTC
.,.,TRBV7-6,TRBJ2-2,16,CASSQREFENTGELFF,TGTGCCAGCAGCCAGAGGGAGTTTGAAAACACCGGGGAGCTGTTTTTT
TRBD1,.,TRBV4-3,TRBJ2-7,14,CASSQGQGVYEQYF,TGCGCCAGCAGCCAAGGACAGGGGGTCTACGAGCAGTACTTC
TRBD2,medium-sized,TRBV27,TRBJ2-1,15,CASSERAGSTDEQFF,TGTGCCAGCAGTGAACGAGCGGGGAGCACGGATGAGCAGTTCTTC